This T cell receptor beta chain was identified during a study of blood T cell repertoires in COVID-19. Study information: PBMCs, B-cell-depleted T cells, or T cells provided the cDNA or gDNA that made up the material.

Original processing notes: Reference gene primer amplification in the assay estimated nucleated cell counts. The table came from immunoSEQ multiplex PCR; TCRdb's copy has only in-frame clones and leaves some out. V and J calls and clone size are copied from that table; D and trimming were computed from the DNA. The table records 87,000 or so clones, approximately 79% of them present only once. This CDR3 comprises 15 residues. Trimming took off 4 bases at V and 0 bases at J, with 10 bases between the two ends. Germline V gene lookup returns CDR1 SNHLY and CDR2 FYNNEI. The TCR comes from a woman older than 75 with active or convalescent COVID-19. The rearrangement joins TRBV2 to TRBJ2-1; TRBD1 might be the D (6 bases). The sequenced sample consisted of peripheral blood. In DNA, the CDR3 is TGTGCCAGCAGTGTACAGGGTCTCTCCTACAATGAGCAGTTCTTC. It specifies CASSVQGLSYNEQFF.